One and the same sample provided the 2 T cell receptor beta chains below, sequenced in a study of response to subunit inactivated influenza vaccine. TCRdb re-derived calls from the RT-PCR reads in MiXCR, one entry per CDR3 protein. The profile shows a few hundred thousand distinct CDR3 sequences, 14% of them singletons. The material sequenced was PBMCs from blood, taken approximately 12 days after vaccination. The source is a man between 50 and 59 years old who received an inactivated influenza vaccine.

The gene calls are TRBV5-1 and TRBJ2-3; D is undetermined. V was trimmed by 1 base and J by 1 base, leaving 10 bases between them. CDR3 length: 15 amino acids. Germline V gene sequence: CDR1 SGHRS, CDR2 YFSETQ. The CDR3 spells CASSLTVSGTDTQYF. The CDR3 DNA reads as TGCGCCAGCAGCTTGACAGTTTCGGGCACAGATACGCAGTATTTT. Based on the CDR3 plus reference TRBV5-1 and TRBJ2-3, the full variable domain is KAGVTQTPRYLIKTRGQQVTLSCSPISGHRSVSWYQQTPGQGLQFLFEYFSETQRNKGNFPGRFSGRQFSNSRSEMNVSTLELGDSALYLCASSLTVSGTDTQYFGPGTRLTVL.

V and J are TRBV11-2 and TRBJ2-3; 10 bases are a match to TRBD1. Trimming at V came to 2 bases and at J to 3 bases, leaving 11 bases not matched to a gene. The germline CDR1 and CDR2 sequences are SGHAT and FQNNGV. The CDR3 totals 18 residues. The CDR3 DNA is TGTGCCAGCAGCTTAACCGGGACAGGGGAGATCAGAACAGATACGCAGTATTTT. Its protein is CASSLTGTGEIRTDTQYF.